The 25 T cell receptor beta chains presented below share a single source sample, sequenced in a study of immune evolution from preneoplasia to lung adenocarcinoma. The assay was immunoSEQ multiplex PCR, and TCRdb's table has in-frame clones only and misses some. The sample comprises 8,000 to 9,500 clones, about 72% of which are singletons, and about a tenth rests with the top ten. Sequenced input: FFPE minimally invasive lung adenocarcinoma tissue. These receptors came from an older donor with lung adenocarcinoma.

This CDR3 is CARSSGRVISNEQFF. The CDR3 DNA is TGTGCCAGGTCGAGCGGGAGGGTTATTAGCAATGAGCAGTTCTTC. The J gene is TRBJ2-1, the V gene TRBV14, with TRBD2 matching 10 bases. Germline lookup yields CDR1 SGHDN and CDR2 FVKESK. Unmatched junction bases numbered 11, after V lost 9 bases and J lost 6 bases. The CDR3 covers 15 residues.

The V call is TRBV4-1, the J call TRBJ1-5; D is unresolved. The V and J ends lost 0 bases and 0 bases respectively, with 9 bases between them. Germline V gene lookup returns CDR1 MGHRA and CDR2 YSYEKL. The CDR3 has 16 residues. The CDR3 DNA reads as TGCGCCAGCAGCCAAGACTACGGGTATAGCAATCAGCCCCAGCATTTT. Amino acids: CASSQDYGYSNQPQHF.

This sequence joins TRBV5-1 and TRBJ2-5; 8 nucleotides align to TRBD1. Losses at the gene ends were 3 bases for V and 5 bases for J; bases not matched to a gene: 6. Germline CDR1 reads SGHRS; CDR2 reads YFSETQ. CDR3 size: 14 residues. The CDR3 loop is CASSYQGAEETQYF. The DNA for the CDR3 is TGCGCCAGCAGCTACCAGGGGGCAGAGGAGACCCAGTACTTC.

The chain links TRBV2 to TRBJ2-5, with 10 bases identical to TRBD2. The CDR3 covers 16 residues. Germline V lookup: CDR1 SNHLY, CDR2 FYNNEI. After removal of 6 bases from V and 5 bases from J, the junction contained 12 bases not matched to a gene. The CDR3 DNA sequence: TGTGCCAGCAGCCACGGGCTAGCGGGAGAAGGCGAGACCCAGTACTTC. It codes for CASSHGLAGEGETQYF.

The J gene is TRBJ2-5, the V gene TRBV30; 7 bases map to TRBD2. After removal of 6 bases from V and 4 bases from J, the junction contained 8 bases not matched to a gene. The CDR3 is 13 amino acids. Germline-derived CDR1 and CDR2 are GTSNPN and SVGIG (reference sequence). The CDR3, as DNA: TGTGCCTGCTCCCGGGACTATCGAGAGACCCAGTACTTC. This translates into CACSRDYRETQYF.

The chain joins TRBV28 to TRBJ1-2, with D maybe TRBD1 (6 bases). Germline V lookup: CDR1 MDHEN, CDR2 SYDVKM. V was clipped by 2 bases and J by 4 bases, with 14 bases between them. This CDR3 has 15 residues. CDR3 in amino acids: CASSLDGGGAYGYTF. The CDR3 nucleotides are TGTGCCAGCAGTTTAGACGGTGGGGGGGCCTATGGCTACACCTTC.

The rearrangement uses TRBV19 and TRBJ2-1; D remains unclear. The CDR3 length is 14 residues. Germline V CDR1 and CDR2: LNHDA, SQIVND (reference sequence). The ends were cut back, 0 bases at V and 5 bases at J, with 8 bases in the middle. This CDR3 reads CASSIDGYDNEQFF. In nucleotides, the CDR3 is TGTGCCAGTAGTATAGACGGCTACGACAATGAGCAGTTCTTC.

The genes are TRBV5-1 and TRBJ1-3, with a tentative D call TRBD1 (5 bases). V lost 0 bases, J lost 2 bases, and 9 bases lay in between. Looked up from germline, CDR1 is SGHRS and CDR2 is YFSETQ. The CDR3 sequence is 15 residues long. The CDR3 DNA reads TGCGCCAGCAGCTTGGATGGACATACTGGAAACACCATATATTTT. Its protein is CASSLDGHTGNTIYF.

The chain links TRBV6-5 to TRBJ2-5; a possible D gene is TRBD1 (5 bases). V lost 6 bases and J 4 bases, leaving 12 bases between the germline ends. The CDR3 runs to 13 residues. Germline CDR1 is MNHEY and CDR2 is SVGAGI. The CDR3 here is CASSTGWRETQYF. The CDR3 DNA is TGTGCCAGCAGCACAGGTTGGAGAGAGACCCAGTACTTC.

J is TRBJ1-5 and V is TRBV28, with D unresolved. The CDR3 is 16 residues long. From germline, CDR1 is MDHEN and CDR2 SYDVKM. Trimming left V 3 bases short and J 4 bases short, with 16 bases between. The CDR3 nucleotides are TGTGCCAGCAGTTTTAGTCGCAGGCTGAATAATCAGCCCCAGCATTTT. Translated, it gives CASSFSRRLNNQPQHF.

The gene calls are TRBV5-6 and TRBJ1-2, with 11 bases matching TRBD1. CDR1 and CDR2 from the germline V gene are SGHDT and YYEEEE. This CDR3 comprises 14 residues. Trimming cost V 2 bases and J 4 bases; bases outside gene matches: 1. CDR3 coding DNA: TGTGCCAGCAGCTTTGGACAGGGGGCCTATGGCTACACCTTC. It encodes CASSFGQGAYGYTF.

CDR3 sequence (DNA): TGTGCCAGCTCACGCTCCGGGGAGGGGACTGAAGCTTTCTTT. It specifies CASSRSGEGTEAFF. The rearrangement uses TRBV18 and TRBJ1-1; maybe TRBD1 (5 bases). This CDR3 is built from 14 residues. From germline, CDR1 is KGHSH and CDR2 LQKENI. The V end was cut by 4 bases, the J end by 5 bases, with 14 bases between.

This clone was detected a few times. This chain links TRBV5-1 with TRBJ2-7; a weak D match, TRBD2 (5 bases). The V end lost 4 bases, the J end lost 4 bases, and 21 bases lay between the germline ends. CDR1 and CDR2 (germline): SGHRS, YFSETQ. The CDR3 runs to 16 residues. DNA of the CDR3: TGCGCCAGCAGCCCGAGGGCCCCTAACAGCAATTACGAGCAGTACTTC. This codes for CASSPRAPNSNYEQYF.

Regarding this clone: Other nucleotide sequences from this sample produce the same CDR3. V and J are TRBV28 and TRBJ2-7; 8 nucleotides agree with TRBD1. CDR3 length: 14 amino acids. V was clipped by 6 bases and J by 6 bases; unmatched bases: 10. Germline CDR1 and CDR2: MDHEN and SYDVKM. DNA for the CDR3: TGTGCCAGCAGCCTGGGCAGGGGGCCACGCGAGCAGTACTTC. Amino acids: CASSLGRGPREQYF.

This clone was seen a few times. The chain joins TRBV30 to TRBJ1-1, with D possibly being TRBD1 (5 bases). Deletions cut 2 bases from V and 2 bases from J, with 12 bases between. Germline V gives CDR1 GTSNPN, CDR2 SVGIG (reference sequence). CDR3 length: 14 amino acids. CDR3 sequence (DNA): TGTGCCTGGAGTCCATGGGGCAGCAACACTGAAGCTTTCTTT. Its translation is CAWSPWGSNTEAFF.

This clone was observed a handful of times. This chain joins TRBV5-1 and TRBJ2-3, with D possibly matching TRBD1 (8 bases). The CDR3 contains 17 residues. Germline V lookup: CDR1 SGHRS, CDR2 YFSETQ. V was clipped by 4 bases and J by 6 bases, with 24 bases between them. CDR3 loop: CASSLLQTGGGMDTQYF. The CDR3 nucleotides are TGCGCCAGCAGCCTACTCCAAACAGGGGGGGGGATGGATACGCAGTATTTT.

The chain couples TRBV6-5 to TRBJ2-7, with 8 positions matching TRBD1. V shed 4 bases, J shed 2 bases, and the junction held 4 bases outside the gene matches. This CDR3 has 14 amino acids. Germline V gene data show CDR1 as MNHEY and CDR2 as SVGAGI. The CDR3 nucleotides read TGTGCCAGCAGTTCCCCGGACAGGGCCTACGAGCAGTACTTC. This codes for CASSSPDRAYEQYF.

CDR3 coding DNA: TGTGCCAGCAGGGCTAGACTAGCGGAGGCGGAGACCGGGGAGCTGTTTTTT. This translates into CASRARLAEAETGELFF. This rearrangement joins TRBV27 to TRBJ2-2; 9 bases line up with TRBD2. V was pared by 6 bases and J by 5 bases, with 13 bases of the junction left unmatched. CDR3 length: 17 amino acids. Germline V gene data show CDR1 as MNHEY and CDR2 as SMNVEV (reference sequence).

This chain joins TRBV7-2 and TRBJ2-1; 10 bases fit TRBD2. V was pared by 5 bases and J by 6 bases, with 7 bases of the junction left unmatched. This CDR3 comprises 15 residues. Germline V gives CDR1 SGHTA, CDR2 FQGNSA. The CDR3 sequence: CASSPLAGGRNEQFF. CDR3 bases: TGTGCCAGCAGCCCATTAGCGGGAGGTCGCAATGAGCAGTTCTTC.

This chain links TRBV5-1 with TRBJ2-2, with 11 nucleotides matching TRBD1. Losses at the gene ends were 0 bases for V and 3 bases for J; bases not matched to a gene: 4. The CDR3 runs to 17 residues. CDR1 is SGHRS, CDR2 YFSETQ, per germline. The DNA of the CDR3 is TGCGCCAGCAGCTTGGCCCGGGGACAGGGGGACACCGGGGAGCTGTTTTTT. Translating gives CASSLARGQGDTGELFF.

As regards this clone: Other nucleotide sequences from this sample produce the same CDR3. This CDR3 is CSASGNTEAFF. The CDR3, as DNA: TGCAGTGCATCGGGGAACACTGAAGCTTTCTTT. This chain joins TRBV20-1 and TRBJ1-1; no clear D gene. CDR3 length equals 11 residues. V was shortened by 6 bases and J by 1 base, with 6 bases between the two germline ends. Germline V gene data show CDR1 as DFQATT and CDR2 as SNEGSKA (reference sequence).

The chain combines TRBV4-1 with TRBJ2-5; TRBD2 matches at 7 bases. The J segment lost 4 bases and the V segment lost 1 base, leaving 6 bases of the junction unmatched. Germline values: CDR1 MGHRA, CDR2 YSYEKL. This CDR3 spans 15 amino acids. CDR3 coding DNA: TGCGCCAGCAGCCAAGGTCGGGGGGTTGGAGAGACCCAGTACTTC. It is translated as CASSQGRGVGETQYF.

The chain combines TRBV6-1 with TRBJ2-7; TRBD2 matches at 9 bases. The V gene's germline CDR1 is MNHNS and CDR2 SASEGT. The J segment lost 4 bases and the V segment lost 6 bases, leaving 7 bases of the junction unmatched. The CDR3 extends over 14 amino acids. CDR3 protein: CASSQAGGAYEQYF. The CDR3 DNA reads TGTGCCAGCAGCCAAGCGGGAGGAGCTTACGAGCAGTACTTC.

The V call is TRBV6-5, the J call TRBJ2-6, with D tentatively TRBD1 (7 bases). The CDR3 length is 16 residues. V was pared by 4 bases and J by 2 bases, with 12 bases between. Per germline, CDR1 MNHEY and CDR2 SVGAGI. The DNA for the CDR3 is TGTGCCAGCAGTTTACCCAGGGGGGCTGGGGCCAACGTCCTGACTTTC. Its translation: CASSLPRGAGANVLTF.

The chain combines TRBV25-1 with TRBJ2-2; TRBD1 is a possible D gene (8 bases). CDR1 and CDR2 from the germline V gene are MGHDK and SYGVNS. V was trimmed by 3 bases and J by 3 bases, leaving 17 bases between them. The CDR3 loop spans 17 amino acids. The chain's CDR3 is CASSDDRTGRDTGELFF. CDR3 nucleotides: TGTGCCAGCAGTGACGACCGGACAGGGAGGGACACCGGGGAGCTGTTTTTT.